The sequence of this TCR beta chain was determined in a study of blood T cell repertoires in COVID-19. The CDR3 has 14 amino acids. Trimming removed 5 bases from V and 7 bases from J; junction bases left unmatched: 9. Germline loops: CDR1 MNHEY, CDR2 SVGAGI. The count of this clone is one. As handled by the study authors: Amplification from reference gene primers served as the basis for estimated nucleated cell counts. Sequencing used immunoSEQ multiplex PCR; TCRdb keeps in-frame clones, though not all of them. D and trimming come from the DNA, and the V and J calls and clone size come from that table. The sample lists about 82,000 clones, around 83% occurring once.

Sequencing was done on a sample of peripheral blood. The receptor's source is a woman aged 55-69 years with acute or convalescent COVID-19. This sequence joins TRBV6-5 and TRBJ1-1, with TRBD1 identical over 8 bases. DNA of the CDR3: TGTGCCAGCAGTAAGGACAGGGTGCTCCTTGAAGCTTTCTTT. Translated, it gives CASSKDRVLLEAFF.